The clone carrying this T cell receptor (beta chain) appeared a few times. The sample originates from a study of tissue T cells after allogeneic stem cell transplantation. The CDR3 length is 15 residues. V was clipped by 0 bases and J by 0 bases, with 7 bases between them. Germline CDR1 reads SGHRS; CDR2 reads YFSETQ. Only in-frame clones appear in the TCRdb table, and some are missing; sequencing was by immunoSEQ multiplex PCR. The data hold 26,000 or so clones, with about 90% observed a single time. The V and J genes are TRBV5-1 and TRBJ2-1; D may be TRBD1 or TRBD2 (5 bases each). The clonotype originates from a male donor at least 60 years old who later had graft-versus-host disease after an allogeneic stem cell transplant. The source was blood, collected before transplantation. The CDR3 sequence is CASSLGGSSYNEQFF. The CDR3 nucleotides are TGCGCCAGCAGCTTGGGGGGGAGCTCCTACAATGAGCAGTTCTTC.